This TCR beta chain was obtained from a study of T cell changes during pregnancy in multiple sclerosis. The length of the CDR3 is 13 residues. The V end was cut by 3 bases, the J end by 3 bases, with 8 bases between. Germline CDR1 SGHTA, CDR2 FQGTGA. This table comes from immunoSEQ multiplex PCR, and its TCRdb copy is limited to in-frame clones, with some not included. The sample has 25,000 to 35,000 clones, about 91% seen once. V gene TRBV7-3 combines with J gene TRBJ2-5; D is possibly TRBD2 (5 bases). This clonotype originated in a female donor in good health, enrolled as a control in a pregnancy study. The sample consisted of CD4+ T cells from peripheral blood mononuclear cells, taken in the first trimester of pregnancy. CDR3 residues: CASSFKGEETQYF. As DNA, the CDR3 is TGTGCCAGCAGCTTTAAGGGAGAAGAGACCCAGTACTTC.